This T cell receptor beta chain is from a study of blood T cell repertoires in COVID-19. Study-wide background: Material from acute and convalescent COVID-19 was sourced from the United States, Italy and Spain.

Per the study methods: Quantification of nucleated cells was approximated via reference gene primer amplification. Profiled with immunoSEQ multiplex PCR; TCRdb holds only in-frame clones, not every one. The V and J calls and clone size are taken from that table; D and trimming were inferred from the DNA. The sample includes 100,000 or so clones, around 90% seen only once; the top ten take around 6.5%. Germline CDR1 reads SGHRS; CDR2 reads YFSETQ. This CDR3 comprises 14 residues. The junction had 3 bases not matched to a gene; V was cut back by 4 bases and J by 8 bases. The specimen sequenced was peripheral blood. The TCR was taken from an older woman with acute or convalescent COVID-19. This rearrangement joins TRBV5-1 to TRBJ2-1; 13 positions match TRBD2. The CDR3 nucleotides are TGCGCCAGCAGCCCGGGACTAGCGGGATATGAGCAGTTCTTC. Translating it yields CASSPGLAGYEQFF.